The sequence of this T cell receptor (beta chain) was determined in a study of blood T cells in healthy people across ages. With a J-beta primer mix and a sample-barcoded 5' primer, a second PCR ran about 7 to 11 cycles. Every molecule of cDNA carried a tag from a template-switch adaptor with 12 random nucleotides. MiXCR, run by TCRdb on the 5' RACE reads, gives a single entry per CDR3 protein. This sample yields 920,000 or so distinct CDR3 sequences, of which 40% to 55% are seen a single time; around 18% belongs to the top ten. Peripheral blood samples of roughly 9.8 milliliters were drawn from each donor. Each sample yielded at least 6.5 million isolated PBMCs. Total RNA extracted from each sample amounted to at least 6 micrograms. With 7 bases clipped from V and 1 base from J, the junction kept 5 bases outside the gene matches. This CDR3 region has 14 residues. The germline V gene has CDR1 SQVTM and CDR2 ANQGSEA.

This clonotype was sampled from a woman aged 55-75 years in good health. Sequencing was carried out using blood. The V and J genes are TRBV29-1 and TRBJ2-5; 11 positions match TRBD2. CDR3 sequence (DNA): TGCAGCGGCCTAGCGGGAGGACTCCAAGAGACCCAGTACTTC. This sequence encodes CSGLAGGLQETQYF. Using reference TRBV29-1 and TRBJ2-5 for the parts outside the CDR3, the full variable domain is SAVISQKPSRDICQRGTSLTIQCQVDSQVTMMFWYRQQPGQSLTLIATANQGSEATYESGFVIDKFPISRPNLTFSTLTVSNMSPEDSSIYLCSGLAGGLQETQYFGPGTRLLVL.